This T cell receptor (beta chain) comes out of a study of T cells in tumors after PD-1 blockade. Study in general: Treatment was either pembrolizumab 200 mg every 3 weeks or cemiplimab 350 mg every 2 weeks. On average, tumor samples gave more than 20,000 TCR templates and approximately 6,100 unique clonotypes. General study results and limits: Expanded exhausted CD8+ clones after therapy were mostly novel clonotypes.

CDR3 size: 14 residues. Germline CDR1 is SQVTM and CDR2 is ANQGSEA. The V gene lost 6 bases and the J gene lost 6 bases, with 20 bases spanning the gap. There are a few counts of this clone. The antigen is undetermined. The method was immunoSEQ multiplex PCR; TCRdb's version includes in-frame clones alone and lacks a portion of them. The sample holds over 10,000 clones, approximately 63% seen once. This specimen consisted of tumor tissue, obtained before anti-PD-1 treatment. The V call is TRBV29-1, the J call TRBJ1-1; D possibly corresponds to TRBD1 (5 bases). This sequence originates from a human donor with basal cell carcinoma. The CDR3 DNA sequence: TGCAGCGTCGCCGGGGGGGGGTCAGTGGCTGAAGCTTTCTTT. Protein sequence: CSVAGGGSVAEAFF.